This entry lists 17 T cell receptor beta chains sequenced from one sample in a study of shared clonotypes between healthy human individuals. The method was immunoSEQ multiplex PCR; TCRdb's version includes in-frame clones alone and lacks a portion of them. The sample shows more than 2,000,000 clones, 90% to 95% of them seen only once. Sequencing input: naive CD4+ T cells from PBMCs. The subset was: CD45RA+ positively selected. The receptor set was obtained from a man aged 18 to 30 in good health. Some clones in this sample may be carry-over from other donors' samples.

The chain has TRBV5-1 and TRBJ1-4; D remains unclear. V gave up 4 bases and J gave up 7 bases, with 17 bases separating them. This CDR3 region has 15 residues. CDR1 and CDR2 (germline): SGHRS, YFSETQ. The CDR3 reads CASSRNSGAGEKLFF. DNA of the CDR3: TGCGCCAGCAGCCGGAACAGCGGAGCGGGTGAAAAACTGTTTTTT.

The table lists this clone with a count of one. At the DNA level, this CDR3 is encoded by other sequences in the same sample as well. The rearrangement uses TRBV19 and TRBJ1-5; D is possibly TRBD1 (5 bases). The CDR3 sequence is 14 residues long. Per the germline V gene, CDR1 is LNHDA and CDR2 is SQIVND (reference sequence). V lost 4 bases, J lost 5 bases, and 12 bases lay in between. As DNA, the CDR3 is TGTGCCAGTAGTACAGGGACTGCCGATCAGCCCCAGCATTTT. The encoded protein is CASSTGTADQPQHF.

This clone was seen only once. This CDR3 is also generated by other DNA sequences in the sample. The V call is TRBV7-3, the J call TRBJ2-1, with unresolved D. There are 13 residues in the CDR3. Trimming pared 2 bases from V and 4 bases from J, leaving 6 bases between. Germline V CDR1 and CDR2: SGHTA, FQGTGA. This CDR3 reads CASSLQGYNEQFF. CDR3 DNA sequence: TGTGCCAGCAGCTTACAAGGTTACAATGAGCAGTTCTTC.

CDR3 loop: CASSLGRVETYEQYF. CDR3 nucleotide sequence: TGTGCCAGCAGCTTAGGGAGGGTCGAAACCTACGAGCAGTACTTC. The rearrangement uses TRBV7-2 and TRBJ2-7; a possible D gene is TRBD2 (6 bases). This CDR3 region has 15 residues. Trimming stripped 1 base from V and 2 bases from J, with 12 bases between. Germline V gene sequence: CDR1 SGHTA, CDR2 FQGNSA. The full variable domain, with the rest looked up from reference TRBV7-2 and TRBJ2-7, is GAGVSQSPSNKVTEKGKDVELRCDPISGHTALYWYRQSLGQGLEFLIYFQGNSAPDKSGLPSDRFSAERTGGSVSTLTIQRTQQEDSAVYLCASSLGRVETYEQYFGPGTRLTVT.

This chain connects TRBV5-4 to TRBJ2-2, with TRBD2 matching over 14 bases. The V and J ends lost 4 bases and 6 bases, in that order; junction bases with no gene match: 5. CDR1 SGHNT and CDR2 YYREEE come from the germline V gene (reference sequence). The CDR3 spans 16 residues. CDR3: CASSQGLAGEAGELFF. In nucleotides, the CDR3 is TGTGCCAGCAGCCAGGGACTAGCGGGAGAGGCCGGGGAGCTGTTTTTT.

This rearrangement joins TRBV30 to TRBJ2-1; D may be TRBD1 or TRBD2 (5 bases each). The germline CDR1 and CDR2 sequences are GTSNPN and SVGIG (reference sequence). The V end was cut by 0 bases, the J end by 1 base, with 10 bases between. The CDR3 spans 15 residues. CDR3 loop: CAWSVRGGSYNEQFF. DNA of the CDR3: TGTGCCTGGAGTGTACGGGGCGGATCCTACAATGAGCAGTTCTTC.

The chain links TRBV4-2 to TRBJ2-7; unclear D gene. The CDR3 extends over 15 amino acids. The V end lost 0 bases, the J end lost 3 bases, and 12 bases lay between the germline ends. The germline CDR1 and CDR2 sequences are LGHNA and YNFKEQ. The CDR3 DNA reads as TGTGCCAGCAGCCAAGACGTGGGCATCAACTACGAGCAGTACTTC. Its protein product is CASSQDVGINYEQYF.

The J gene is TRBJ2-5, the V gene TRBV9; D not resolved. V shed 3 bases and J shed 2 bases, with 14 bases lying between them. The germline V gene encodes CDR1 SGDLS and CDR2 YYNGEE. The CDR3 contains 15 residues. This CDR3 is CASSGTSDSQETQYF. DNA of the CDR3: TGTGCCAGCAGCGGAACTTCGGATTCTCAAGAGACCCAGTACTTC. The whole variable domain, remainder taken from reference TRBV9 and TRBJ2-5, is DSGVTQTPKHLITATGQRVTLRCSPRSGDLSVYWYQQSLDQGLQFLIQYYNGEERAKGNILERFSAQQFPDLHSELNLSSLELGDSALYFCASSGTSDSQETQYFGPGTRLLVL.

The chain recombines TRBV6-1 with TRBJ2-2; D remains unclear. Germline V gene lookup returns CDR1 MNHNS and CDR2 SASEGT. With 4 bases removed from V and 3 bases from J, the gap between germline ends came to 9 bases. The CDR3 consists of 14 residues. In DNA form, the CDR3 reads TGTGCCAGCAGTGTACGAGTGGACACCGGGGAGCTGTTTTTT. Its protein product is CASSVRVDTGELFF.

This rearrangement joins TRBV11-2 to TRBJ2-1; 8 bases are a match to TRBD2. The CDR3 runs 16 residues. In germline, CDR1 is SGHAT, CDR2 FQNNGV. With 6 bases clipped from V and 5 bases from J, the junction kept 12 bases outside the gene matches. The CDR3 sequence: CASRPNSGMRHNEQFF. CDR3 sequence (DNA): TGTGCCAGCAGACCTAATAGCGGGATGCGACACAATGAGCAGTTCTTC. Supplemented by reference TRBV11-2 and TRBJ2-1, the full variable domain reads EAGVAQSPRYKIIEKRQSVAFWCNPISGHATLYWYQQILGQGPKLLIQFQNNGVVDDSQLPKDRFSAERLKGVDSTLKIQPAKLEDSAVYLCASRPNSGMRHNEQFFGPGTRLTVL.

This chain joins TRBV5-1 and TRBJ1-2, with TRBD1 identical over 10 bases. Losses at the gene ends were 1 base for V and 6 bases for J; bases not matched to a gene: 3. The CDR3 has 14 residues. Germline V gene data show CDR1 as SGHRS and CDR2 as YFSETQ. The CDR3 region has the DNA TGCGCCAGCAGCTTGACCGGGACAGGGGATGGCTACACCTTC. Protein product: CASSLTGTGDGYTF.

This chain uses TRBV5-1 with TRBJ2-5, with 8 bases matching TRBD2. The CDR3 sequence is 16 residues long. Germline loops: CDR1 SGHRS, CDR2 YFSETQ. V was pared by 2 bases and J by 5 bases, with 11 bases of the junction left unmatched. CDR3 nucleotide sequence: TGCGCCAGCAGCTTAAATCCGAGCGGGAGCGAGGAGACCCAGTACTTC. It encodes CASSLNPSGSEETQYF.

V usage is TRBV28 and J usage is TRBJ2-2, with 8 positions matching TRBD1. The V segment lost 3 bases and the J segment 1 base; nucleotides outside the gene matches: 1. CDR3 length: 15 amino acids. CDR1 MDHEN and CDR2 SYDVKM come from the germline V gene. CDR3 coding DNA: TGTGCCAGCAGTTTGGGGACAGGGAACACCGGGGAGCTGTTTTTT. Translating it yields CASSLGTGNTGELFF. The whole variable domain, filled in from reference TRBV28 and TRBJ2-2, reads DVKVTQSSRYLVKRTGEKVFLECVQDMDHENMFWYRQDPGLGLRLIYFSYDVKMKEKGDIPEGYSVSREKKERFSLILESASTNQTSMYLCASSLGTGNTGELFFGEGSRLTVL.

The V call is TRBV5-6, the J call TRBJ2-7, with TRBD2 matching over 10 bases. CDR3 length equals 15 residues. Trimming took 4 bases from V and 1 from J; bases not matched to a gene: 5. Germline CDR1 SGHDT, CDR2 YYEEEE. In DNA form, the CDR3 reads TGTGCCAGCAGCGCTAGCGGGAGAGGATCCTACGAGCAGTACTTC. Its translation is CASSASGRGSYEQYF.

The gene calls are TRBV27 and TRBJ2-7; 8 bases line up with TRBD1. Germline V gene data show CDR1 as MNHEY and CDR2 as SMNVEV (reference sequence). The V and J ends lost 2 bases and 1 base, in that order; junction bases with no gene match: 10. This CDR3 contains 17 residues. This CDR3 is CASSLGVGQGASYEQYF. In nucleotides, the CDR3 is TGTGCCAGCAGTTTAGGGGTAGGGCAGGGGGCTTCCTACGAGCAGTACTTC.

Remarks on this clone: Other DNA sequences in the sample encode the same CDR3. The rearrangement links TRBV5-1 to TRBJ2-2, with a possible D match to TRBD2 (5 bases). V shed 0 bases and J shed 5 bases, with 5 bases lying between them. The CDR3 covers 13 residues. Germline values: CDR1 SGHRS, CDR2 YFSETQ. As DNA, the CDR3 is TGCGCCAGCAGCTTGGGAGGGACCGGGGAGCTGTTTTTT. Translating gives CASSLGGTGELFF.

The V call is TRBV5-6, the J call TRBJ2-1; D unresolved. The CDR3 is 12 residues long. Trimming took off 4 bases at V and 2 bases at J, with 4 bases between the two ends. Germline V lookup: CDR1 SGHDT, CDR2 YYEEEE. CDR3 sequence: CASSIPYNEQFF. The CDR3 coding sequence is TGTGCCAGCAGCATACCCTACAATGAGCAGTTCTTC.